This T cell receptor beta chain appears in the sequencing data of a study of graft-versus-host responses after intestinal transplantation. To note about this clone: Antigen: not known.

Assay used: immunoSEQ multiplex PCR; TCRdb lists only in-frame clones, some missing. The sample yields 150,000 or so clones, over 90% seen once. Trimming took 0 bases from V and 3 from J, leaving 9 bases between them. The CDR3 is made up of 14 amino acids. From germline, CDR1 is SGHRS and CDR2 YFSETQ. The input for sequencing was unstimulated CD4+ T cells sorted from spleen or lymph node cells, taken before intestinal transplant. The source is a human donor who received an intestinal transplant. The chain links TRBV5-1 to TRBJ1-1; weak D call: TRBD1 (5 bases). The CDR3 region is CASSLERGDTEAFF. In DNA, the CDR3 is TGCGCCAGCAGCTTGGAAAGGGGCGACACTGAAGCTTTCTTT.